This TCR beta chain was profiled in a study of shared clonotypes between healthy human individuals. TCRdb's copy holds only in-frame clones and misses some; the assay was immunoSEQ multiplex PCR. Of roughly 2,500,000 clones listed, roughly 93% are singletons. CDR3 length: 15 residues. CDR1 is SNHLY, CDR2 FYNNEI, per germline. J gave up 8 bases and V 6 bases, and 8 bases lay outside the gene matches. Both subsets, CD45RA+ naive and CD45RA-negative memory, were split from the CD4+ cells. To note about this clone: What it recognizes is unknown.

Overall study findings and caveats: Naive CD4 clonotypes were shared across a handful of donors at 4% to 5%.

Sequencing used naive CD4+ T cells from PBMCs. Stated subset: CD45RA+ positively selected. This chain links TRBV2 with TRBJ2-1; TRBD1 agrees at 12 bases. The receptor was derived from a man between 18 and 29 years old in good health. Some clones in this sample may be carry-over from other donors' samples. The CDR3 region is CASSKGTGGTYEQFF. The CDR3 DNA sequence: TGTGCCAGCAGCAAGGGGACAGGGGGCACGTATGAGCAGTTCTTC.